This note documents a single T cell receptor beta chain sequence. The data originate from a study of blood T cell repertoires in COVID-19. Study at large: Acute and convalescent COVID-19 specimens originated in the United States, Italy and Spain. T cells, B-cell-depleted T cells, or PBMCs provided the cDNA or gDNA that served as material.

V lost 0 bases to trimming and J lost 5 bases, with 13 bases between them. Germline lookup yields CDR1 PRHDT and CDR2 FYEKMQ (reference sequence). The CDR3 consists of 15 residues. Methods used by the authors: Amplified reference gene primers provided the basis for estimating nucleated cell counts. Sequencing used immunoSEQ multiplex PCR; TCRdb keeps in-frame clones, though not all of them. V and J calls and clone size are copied from that table; D and trimming were computed from the DNA. The repertoire holds 25,000 to 35,000 clones, with 84% as singletons. This TCR was sampled from a man between 65 and 85 years old with active COVID-19. The material sequenced was peripheral blood. V usage is TRBV13 and J usage is TRBJ1-2, with D possibly being TRBD1 (5 bases). In DNA form, the CDR3 reads TGTGCCAGCAGCTTAGGCGGCGGACACGTATATGGCTACACCTTC. Translated, it gives CASSLGGGHVYGYTF.